This TCR beta chain was sequenced for a study of T cell responses to AZD1222 COVID-19 vaccine (dated by TCRdb to the early 2020s). For context, the study as a whole: A total of 230 to 250 trial participants underwent TCR sequencing, of whom about 200 had received two doses of AZD1222 and about 26 had received two doses of the MenACWY control vaccine. Enrollment into the trials was organized by age into subgroups of 18-55, 56-69 and 70-plus years, and those subgroups contained about 150, 27 and 61 TCR-sequenced participants, respectively. Paper-wide results and their limitations: Most participants were white British and females outnumbered males, and the authors suggested that clonal diversity may have been underestimated. Vaccine-associated CD4 TCRs spanned the whole spike protein, with dominant responses in regions 160-218 and 743-854. Reportedly, almost half of the unique spike-specific TCRs recognized epitopes lying outside the regions that are mutated in the B.1.351 and B.1.1.7 variants. After two AZD1222 doses, both the breadth and the depth of spike-specific TCRs were significantly higher than at day 0 and than in MenACWY recipients. Conclusions about previously exposed vaccinees are limited, since just five to seven AZD1222 recipients were seropositive for SARS-CoV-2 at baseline. The 56-69-year group was small, and its depth increase did not reach significance, likely because of low power. Because no day 14 peak-response samples were available, repertoires were characterized only after the peak T cell response.

The CDR3 regions of human TCRbeta chains were subjected to immunosequencing. As for the authors' bioinformatics: Repertoire TCRs were matched against a reference library of SARS-CoV-2-specific TCRs generated with the MIRA antigen-specificity platform. Breadth meant the fraction of unique TCRs that were SARS-CoV-2-associated, whereas depth meant the fraction of total T cells that were SARS-CoV-2-associated. Using the MIRA data, every spike-specific TCR was mapped to the spike region that the TCR reacted to and assigned to either a CD4 or a CD8 class. Log10-transformed breadth and depth values were compared by one-way ANOVA with Sidak's multiple comparisons tests. This immuneACCESS table, as held by TCRdb, lists in-frame sequences with V and J called but not all clones. Of the missing ones, under half trace to an unresolved V gene in checked studies; the others have no known cause. V, J and clone size are taken as reported in that table, and D and trimming were inferred from the DNA itself. The sample table holds tens of thousands of clones, of which approximately 88% were seen once. 2% to 3% of the sample rests with the top ten.

Per the publication, the time point label means: about 28 days (+/-7) after the second vaccine dose. AZD1222 recipients with second doses at about 4 weeks or about 12 weeks were pooled, because spike-specific TCR depth and breadth did not differ between schedules. The vaccinee samples were drawn from two UK trials, COV001 and COV002, one of which was a single-blind randomized controlled phase 2/3 trial testing AZD1222 (ChAdOx1 nCoV-19) in healthy adults. For TCRbeta chain sequencing, PBMC samples were collected from trial participants at day 0 and at day 28 after the second dose. The CDR3 has 14 amino acids, counting the end cysteine and phenylalanine. Of the read, only the CDR3 DNA is kept; its 42 bases are in frame from base 1. In the germline V gene, CDR1 corresponds to WSHSY and CDR2 to SAAADI. The junction shows trimming of 7 bases on V and 2 bases on J, and the gene matches do not reach 6 bases of it.

As to this clone: What antigen it recognizes has not been identified. No quality values exist for individual bases; no much larger clone is one base distant.

Sequencing was performed on peripheral blood, taken 28 days after the second AZD1222 dose. This chain is built from TRBV10-2 and TRBJ2-3; 7 central nucleotides agree with TRBD1. This clonotype was sampled from an adult who received the AZD1222 COVID-19 vaccine. The DNA sequence follows: TGCGCCAGCACCGACAGGGTTACCACAGATACGCAGTATTTT. Its translation reads: CASTDRVTTDTQYF.